These T cell receptor beta chains were read from a single sample in a study of CD8 T cell repertoires and HIV-1 epitope variants. The repertoire was sequenced with immunoSEQ multiplex PCR; TCRdb's copy has only in-frame clones and lacks some. The sample includes about 5,600 clones, 55% to 70% seen only once; the top ten take about 46%. Their antigen targets remain unknown. Sequenced material: cultured CD8+ T cells derived from PBMCs. These receptors were obtained from a male donor with HIV. Each CDR3 is given with its conserved first and last residue. The D gene is left open where the match is weak. For some rows the clone size is stated as once, few or many, or as a class when expanded; others skip it.

v_gene	j_gene	d_gene	abundance	CDR3nt	CDR3aa
TRBV2	TRBJ2-1	TRBD1	NA	TGTGCCAGCAGTTTATCACAGGGGATATCCTACAATGAGCAGTTCTTC	CASSLSQGISYNEQFF
TRBV28	TRBJ1-4	NA	NA	TGTGCCAGCCGGGGGGTATGGGAATCCGAAAAACTGTTTTTT	CASRGVWESEKLFF
TRBV7-9	TRBJ1-1	NA	few	TGTGCCAGCAGCGCGACCGAAGCTTTCTTT	CASSATEAFF
TRBV2	TRBJ2-7	NA	NA	TGTGCCAGCAGTGAGGGGGCAGGGTTCTCCTACGAGCAGTACTTC	CASSEGAGFSYEQYF
TRBV5-6	TRBJ1-2	TRBD1	few	TGTGCCAGCAGCCCGGGACAGGGGGTCGACTATGGCTACACCTTC	CASSPGQGVDYGYTF
TRBV27	TRBJ1-2	NA	NA	TGTGCCAGCAGTTCGGGGTTGGGCTACACCTTC	CASSSGLGYTF
TRBV4-2	TRBJ1-2	NA	few	TGTGCCAGCAGCCAAGAAGTGAGGGGCTATGGCTACACCTTC	CASSQEVRGYGYTF
TRBV13	TRBJ2-7	NA	NA	TGTGCCAGCCGAAGGCGGGACTCCTACGAGCAGTACTTC	CASRRRDSYEQYF
TRBV4-1	TRBJ2-1	NA	NA	TGCGCCAGCAGCCATCCCGGGGGTTACAATGAGCAGTTCTTC	CASSHPGGYNEQFF
TRBV15	TRBJ2-1	NA	NA	TGTGCCACCCTGGGTCCGCCCTACAATGAGCAGTTCTTC	CATLGPPYNEQFF
TRBV4-2	TRBJ1-2	NA	once	TGTGCCAGCAGCCAAGATTATTCGGGGGACACTGGCTACACCTTC	CASSQDYSGDTGYTF
TRBV4-3	TRBJ1-4	NA	NA	TGCGCCAGCAGCCAAGGGCTGGGCGGGACTAATGAAAAACTGTTTTTT	CASSQGLGGTNEKLFF
TRBV6-4	TRBJ2-3	TRBD2	NA	TGTGCCAGCAGTGACGCGACTAGCGGGGGGTCAGATACGCAGTATTTT	CASSDATSGGSDTQYF
TRBV27	TRBJ2-1	NA	NA	TGTGCCAGCAGTTTTCGGGGCCGCAATGAGCAGTTCTTC	CASSFRGRNEQFF
TRBV27	TRBJ2-1	TRBD2	few	TGTGCCAGCAGTTTGCTAGCGGGGGGGAGTGAGCAGTTCTTC	CASSLLAGGSEQFF
TRBV28	TRBJ1-5	TRBD1	NA	TGTGCCAGCAGTGGGTACGGACCGGGACAGGAAGGGGATAGCAATCAGCCCCAGCATTTT	CASSGYGPGQEGDSNQPQHF
TRBV5-1	TRBJ2-1	NA	NA	TGCGCCAGCAGCTTGGACGGTTCCTACAATGAGCAGTTCTTC	CASSLDGSYNEQFF
TRBV5-1	TRBJ2-2	NA	NA	TGCGCCAGCAGCTTGGCCTCACTCACCGGGGAGCTGTTTTTT	CASSLASLTGELFF
TRBV5-1	TRBJ2-7	NA	NA	TGCGCCAGCAGCTTGTCTTCCCGAGGAGCCTCCTACGAGCAGTACTTC	CASSLSSRGASYEQYF
TRBV15	TRBJ2-3	TRBD2	few	TGTGCCACCAGCTCCTCCCTAGCGGGGCTCACAGATACGCAGTATTTT	CATSSSLAGLTDTQYF
TRBV5-4	TRBJ2-7	NA	NA	TGTGCCAGCAGCTTGGAAGTCTCCTACGAGCAGTACTTC	CASSLEVSYEQYF
TRBV7-8	TRBJ2-3	NA	NA	TGTGCCAGCAGCTTAATGACAGGTAGCACAGATACGCAGTATTTT	CASSLMTGSTDTQYF
TRBV4-1	TRBJ1-2	NA	NA	TGCGCCAGCAGCCACAGAACTGGGGATGGCTACACCTTC	CASSHRTGDGYTF
TRBV2	TRBJ2-1	TRBD2	NA	TGTGCCAGCACTTTTACTAGCGGGGGGGCTTTTGCCTACAATGAGCAGTTCTTC	CASTFTSGGAFAYNEQFF
TRBV7-9	TRBJ2-1	TRBD2	NA	TGTGCCAGCAGCTTAACTAGCGGGGGGGGAGATGAGCAGTTCTTC	CASSLTSGGGDEQFF